This TCR beta chain was identified during a study of T-cell memory formation after mild COVID-19 (TCRdb year 2021). About the study as a whole: TCR sequence clusters from the two donors were largely donor specific. In a couple of donors, T-cell clones that expanded and contracted after mild COVID-19 were followed by sequencing TCRalpha and TCRbeta repertoires longitudinally. The cohort was made up of two young adult volunteers, one female and one male, who were previously healthy.

This clonotype was found many times. The specificity of this receptor is unknown. Nothing much larger sits one base from this clone, and base qualities are not available. Overall study outcomes, separate from this receptor: SARS-CoV-2 specificity was not confirmed for the second-wave clones peaking on day 37. Some responding clones were detected in pre-infection memory, which suggested that pre-existing cross-reactive memory T cells had joined the SARS-CoV-2 response. From day 15 to 85, contracting clones showed balanced CD4/CD8 phenotypes, whereas a second wave of clones that expanded from day 15 to 37 leaned towards CD4+. Contracting CD4+ clones appeared mostly in the CM and EM memory subsets, whereas CD8+ clones were enriched in EMRA. Only two mild cases were covered in the study, and larger cohorts including severe cases with pre-infection samples were considered necessary.

Sequencing relied on an Illumina NovaSeq 6000. TCRalpha and TCRbeta cDNA libraries were constructed by 5'RACE with constant-segment primers, with sample barcodes and unique molecular identifiers being introduced. Trizol reagent was used to extract RNA from every sample. Libraries were amplified in two PCR steps, with a second sample barcode and Illumina TruSeq adapters added in the second step. The libraries were sequenced on an Illumina NovaSeq using 2 x 150 bp paired-end reads. The authors' analysis ran thus. The reads were demultiplexed and collapsed into UMI-guided consensus sequences using migec v1.2.7. Using mixcr v2.1.11, UMI consensuses were aligned to TRA and TRB V and J templates and then assembled into clonotypes. A clonotype was counted as expanded or contracted only when both edgeR and NoisET called the clonotype significant, with the noise models trained on biological replicates. edgeR calls used a false discovery rate-adjusted p below 0.01 and a log2 fold-change threshold of 1. As an exploratory analysis of dynamics, max-normalized trajectories of the 1000 most abundant clonotypes were examined by PCA with hierarchical clustering. The CD4 or CD8 phenotype of responding clones was assigned using the separately sequenced CD4+ and CD8+ repertoires. TCRdb reworked the public reads: Q25 trimming with fastp, MiXCR clone assembly, productive beta chains retained. Entries are consolidated by CDR3 protein sequence, retaining the most common genes and DNA. TCRdb, not the original authors, processed these V and J calls. Present in this sample are hundreds of thousands of distinct CDR3 sequences, roughly a fifth of which were seen just once. The ten biggest clones cover approximately 8% of the sample.

PBMCs were isolated by Ficoll-Paque density gradient centrifugation. Sequenced: PBMCs or a T cell subset sorted from them (not recorded which). The clonotype originates from an adult woman who had mild COVID-19 (a few samples of this study predate the infection). The sample titles of this study are shuffled in the database, so cell type and time point are left out; the donor was told from shared clones.

The CDR3 here reads CSARDYLRANTEAFF. The nucleotide sequence is given as TGCAGTGCTAGAGATTACCTCCGGGCGAACACTGAAGCTTTCTTT. This sequence uses TRBV20-1 and TRBJ1-1; the D gene lacks a confident call. V drops 0 bases and J drops 1 base, leaving 12 bases in between. The CDR3 holds 15 amino acids from the cysteine to the phenylalanine. The entry retains the CDR3 DNA only, 45 bases that are in frame from base 1. The germline V gene (reference sequence) sets CDR1 to DFQATT and CDR2 to SNEGSKA.